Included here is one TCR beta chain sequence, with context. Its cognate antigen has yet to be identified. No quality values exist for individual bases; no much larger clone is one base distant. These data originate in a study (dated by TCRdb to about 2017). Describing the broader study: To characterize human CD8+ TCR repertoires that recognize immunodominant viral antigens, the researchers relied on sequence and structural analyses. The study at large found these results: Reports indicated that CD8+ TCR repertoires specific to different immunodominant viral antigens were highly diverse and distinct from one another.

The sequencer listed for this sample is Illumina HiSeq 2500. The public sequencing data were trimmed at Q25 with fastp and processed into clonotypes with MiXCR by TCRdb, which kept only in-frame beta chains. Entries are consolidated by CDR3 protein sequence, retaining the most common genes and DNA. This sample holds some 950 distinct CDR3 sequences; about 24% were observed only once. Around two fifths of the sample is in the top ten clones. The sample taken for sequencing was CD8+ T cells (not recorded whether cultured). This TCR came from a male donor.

Here is the DNA: TGCGCCAGCAGCCAATTACTAGCGGGAGGGTCTGGGAACATTCAGTACTTC. Its product reads: CASSQLLAGGSGNIQYF. The rearrangement joined TRBV4-3 to TRBJ2-4, with 13 central nucleotides matching TRBD2. Ends trimmed: V by 2 bases, J by 7 bases; bases unmatched to a gene: 8. From a lookup of the germline V gene, CDR1 and CDR2 are LGHNA and YSLEER. Spanning cysteine to phenylalanine, the CDR3 consists of 17 amino acids. Only the CDR3 DNA stays, 51 bases, in frame from base 1.